Listed below are T cell receptor beta chains from one sample, sequenced in a study of regulatory T cells in long-lasting Graves disease. TCRdb itself ran the multiplex PCR reads through MiXCR, one entry per CDR3 protein. The repertoire consists of approximately 500,000 distinct CDR3 sequences, with 20% to 25% occurring once and the leading ten covering 6.5% to 9%. Specimen: peripheral blood mononuclear cells (PBMCs), collected when the disease was refractory, from a patient treated with antithyroid drugs. The receptor source for this set is a female donor with Graves disease. Both conserved end residues are part of each CDR3. A D gene is named only where the DNA matches it firmly. Only some rows state a clone size, as once, few, many or a class for expanded clones.

V gene	D gene	J gene	clone size	CDR3 protein	CDR3 DNA
TRBV6-1	-	TRBJ1-1	many	CASSPWLAMDLNTEAFF	TGTGCCAGCAGTCCCTGGTTGGCGATGGACCTTAACACTGAAGCTTTCTTT
TRBV20-1	-	TRBJ2-7	-	CSATATASYEQYF	TGCAGTGCTACTGCGACAGCTTCCTACGAGCAGTACTTC
TRBV28	TRBD2	TRBJ2-7	many	CASSLIASGSYEQYF	TGTGCCAGCAGTTTGATTGCTAGCGGATCCTACGAGCAGTACTTC
TRBV7-2	-	TRBJ1-6	-	CASSFDAASPLHF	TGTGCCAGCAGCTTTGATGCCGCTTCACCCCTCCACTTT
TRBV10-3	-	TRBJ1-2	-	CAIRKEGGLYGYTF	TGTGCCATCAGAAAGGAGGGCGGGCTCTATGGCTACACCTTC
TRBV28	-	TRBJ2-6	-	CASSLDPGANVLTF	TGTGCCAGCAGTTTAGACCCTGGGGCCAACGTCCTGACTTTC
TRBV19	-	TRBJ1-4	-	CASSARPGRNEKLFF	TGTGCCAGTAGTGCTAGGCCCGGGAGGAATGAAAAACTGTTTTTT
TRBV3-1	TRBD2	TRBJ2-7	few	CASSPESGAGGLYEQYF	TGTGCCAGCAGCCCAGAAAGCGGAGCGGGGGGGCTTTACGAGCAGTACTTC
TRBV19	-	TRBJ2-5	few	CASSGTRGVGETQYF	TGTGCCAGTAGTGGGACAAGGGGCGTGGGGGAGACCCAGTACTTC
TRBV20-1	TRBD1	TRBJ1-5	few	CSAKGQGGDQPQHF	TGCAGTGCCAAGGGACAGGGGGGAGATCAGCCCCAGCATTTT
TRBV29-1	-	TRBJ2-7	many	CSVEEGGDEQYF	TGCAGCGTTGAAGAAGGGGGGGACGAGCAGTACTTC
TRBV6-1	-	TRBJ1-5	many	CASNDPAGTNSNQPQHF	TGTGCCAGCAACGACCCCGCAGGAACTAATAGCAATCAGCCCCAGCATTTT
TRBV6-9	-	TRBJ2-3	once	CASSYIGVREDTQYF	TGTGCCAGCAGTTACATAGGAGTTCGAGAAGATACGCAGTATTTT
TRBV6-4	-	TRBJ2-7	few	CASSYGRGWEQYF	TGTGCCAGCAGTTACGGGCGGGGCTGGGAGCAGTACTTC
TRBV9	-	TRBJ1-6	few	CASSPEGGRNSPLHF	TGTGCCAGCAGCCCAGAGGGGGGCCGAAATTCACCCCTCCACTTT
TRBV28	TRBD2	TRBJ2-7	few	CASSLGTSGRGYEQYF	TGTGCCAGCAGTTTAGGGACTAGCGGGAGGGGCTACGAGCAGTACTTC
TRBV28	-	TRBJ2-2	many	CASSFWGFRSPNTGELFF	TGTGCCAGCAGTTTTTGGGGATTTCGGAGTCCGAACACCGGGGAGCTGTTTTTT
TRBV7-2	TRBD2	TRBJ2-5	few	CASSPQTSGSLRETQYF	TGTGCCAGCAGCCCACAGACTAGCGGGAGCCTTAGAGAGACCCAGTACTTC
TRBV11-2	-	TRBJ2-2	few	CASSYALNTGELFF	TGTGCCAGCAGCTATGCCTTGAACACCGGGGAGCTGTTTTTT
TRBV5-6	-	TRBJ2-7	few	CASSTWTDSYEQYF	TGTGCCAGCAGTACCTGGACAGACTCCTACGAGCAGTACTTC
TRBV3-1	-	TRBJ1-6	many	CASSEGVNSPLHF	TGTGCCAGCAGCGAGGGAGTAAATTCACCCCTCCACTTT
TRBV28	-	TRBJ1-1	many	CASSSETSTEAFF	TGTGCCAGCAGTTCTGAAACGAGCACTGAAGCTTTCTTT
TRBV20-1	-	TRBJ2-4	many	CSARDEAKNIQYF	TGCAGTGCTAGAGATGAAGCCAAAAACATTCAGTACTTC